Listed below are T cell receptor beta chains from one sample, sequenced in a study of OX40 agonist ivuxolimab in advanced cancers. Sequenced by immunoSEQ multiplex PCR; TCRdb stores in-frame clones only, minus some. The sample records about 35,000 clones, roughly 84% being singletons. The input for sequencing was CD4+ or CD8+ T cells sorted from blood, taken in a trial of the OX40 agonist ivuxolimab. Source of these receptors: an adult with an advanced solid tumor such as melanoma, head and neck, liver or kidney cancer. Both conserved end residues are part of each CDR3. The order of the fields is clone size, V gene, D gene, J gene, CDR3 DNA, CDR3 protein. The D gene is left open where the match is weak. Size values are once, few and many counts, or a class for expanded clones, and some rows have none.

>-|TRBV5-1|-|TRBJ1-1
TGCGCCAGCAGCTTGGCCGCGGGGCGAAGGTCTGAAGCTTTCTTT
CASSLAAGRRSEAFF
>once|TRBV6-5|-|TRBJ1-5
TGTGCCAGCAGTAGCAGGGAACATCAGCCCCAGCATTTT
CASSSREHQPQHF
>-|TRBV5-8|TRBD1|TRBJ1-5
TGTGCCAGCAGCCACGGACAGGGGGCCCGTTATCAGCCCCAGCATTTT
CASSHGQGARYQPQHF
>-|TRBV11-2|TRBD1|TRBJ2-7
TGTGCCAGCAGCCAGGGGGCATACGAGCAGTACTTC
CASSQGAYEQYF
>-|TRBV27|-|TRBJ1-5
TGTGCCAGCAGAGCTGGGACGGGCAATCAGCCCCAGCATTTT
CASRAGTGNQPQHF
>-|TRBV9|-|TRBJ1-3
TGTGCCAGCAGCGTAGGCTCTGGAAACACCATATATTTT
CASSVGSGNTIYF
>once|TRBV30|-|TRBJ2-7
TGTGCTTGGAGGGCCCGGCCGGCCTCCTACGAGCAGTACTTC
CAWRARPASYEQYF
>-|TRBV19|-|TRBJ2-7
TGTGCCAGTAGTGAGCCGGGACGTAGGAGCTCCTACGAGCAGTACTTC
CASSEPGRRSSYEQYF
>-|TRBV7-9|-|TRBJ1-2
TGTGCCAGCAGCTTACAGGGGTCGGACGGCTACACCTTC
CASSLQGSDGYTF
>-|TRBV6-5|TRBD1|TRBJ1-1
TGTGCCAGCAGTTCGACAGGGAGGGGCACTGAAGCTTTCTTT
CASSSTGRGTEAFF
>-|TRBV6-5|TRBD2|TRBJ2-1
TGTGCCAGCAGCTACACTAGCGGGGGGGACGGGGAGCAGTTCTTC
CASSYTSGGDGEQFF
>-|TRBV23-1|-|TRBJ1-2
TGCGCCAGCAGTCAATTCGCTCAAGGGGAAGGGAGGGGCTACACCTTC
CASSQFAQGEGRGYTF
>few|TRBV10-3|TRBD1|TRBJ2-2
TGTGCCATCGCGCAGGGGGCGGGCGCCGGGGAGCTGTTTTTT
CAIAQGAGAGELFF
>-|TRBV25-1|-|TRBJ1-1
TGTGCCAGCAGTGAATATATCTTCGGGGGCCAGACTGAAGCTTTCTTT
CASSEYIFGGQTEAFF
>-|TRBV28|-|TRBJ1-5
TGTGCCAGCAGTTTAGGAGCCATTAGCAATCAGCCCCAGCATTTT
CASSLGAISNQPQHF
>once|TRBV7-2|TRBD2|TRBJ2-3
TGTGCCAGCAGCGTCAGACTAGCCCATACGCAGTATTTT
CASSVRLAHTQYF
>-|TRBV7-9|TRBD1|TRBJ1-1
TGTGCCAGCAGCTGGGCACAGGGGGTAAAGGAAGCTTTCTTT
CASSWAQGVKEAFF
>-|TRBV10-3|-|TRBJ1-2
TGTGCCATCAGTGAGAATGCGGCTTTCTATGGCTACACCTTC
CAISENAAFYGYTF
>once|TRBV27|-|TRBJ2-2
TGTGCCAGCAGTTTATGGACCGAGAGGAGGGAGCTGTTTTTT
CASSLWTERRELFF
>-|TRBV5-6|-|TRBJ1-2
TGTGCCAGCAGCTTGGACGCCTATGGCTACACCTTC
CASSLDAYGYTF
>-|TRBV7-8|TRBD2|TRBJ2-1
TGTGCCAGCAGCCCGGGGGGACCCACTCGGAATGAGCAGTTCTTC
CASSPGGPTRNEQFF
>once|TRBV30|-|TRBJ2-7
TGTGCCTGGAGTTTCACAGTTCCCTACGAGCAGTACTTC
CAWSFTVPYEQYF
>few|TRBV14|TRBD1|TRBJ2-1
TGTGCCAGCAGCCATTACCGGGACAGCTCCTACAATGAGCAGTTCTTC
CASSHYRDSSYNEQFF
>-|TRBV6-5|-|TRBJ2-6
TGTGCCAGCAGTTACGCAGCCGGGGCCAACGTCCTGACTTTC
CASSYAAGANVLTF
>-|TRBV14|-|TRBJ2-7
TGTGCCAGCAGCCGAGACGGACTGGGCGAGCAGTACTTC
CASSRDGLGEQYF
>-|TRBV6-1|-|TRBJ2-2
TGTGCCAGCAGGCCAACCTCGCGGACCGGGGAGCTGTTTTTT
CASRPTSRTGELFF